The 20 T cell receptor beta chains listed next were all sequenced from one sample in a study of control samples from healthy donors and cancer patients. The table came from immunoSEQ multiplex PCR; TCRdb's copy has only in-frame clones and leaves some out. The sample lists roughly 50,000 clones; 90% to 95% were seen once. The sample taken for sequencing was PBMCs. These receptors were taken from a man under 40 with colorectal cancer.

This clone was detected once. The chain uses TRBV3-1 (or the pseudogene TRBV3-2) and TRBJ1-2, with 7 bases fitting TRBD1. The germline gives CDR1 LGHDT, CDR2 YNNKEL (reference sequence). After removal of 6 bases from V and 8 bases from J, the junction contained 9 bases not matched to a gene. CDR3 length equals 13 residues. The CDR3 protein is CASRLQGKRGYTF. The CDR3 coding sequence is TGTGCCAGCAGGTTACAGGGGAAGAGAGGCTACACCTTC.

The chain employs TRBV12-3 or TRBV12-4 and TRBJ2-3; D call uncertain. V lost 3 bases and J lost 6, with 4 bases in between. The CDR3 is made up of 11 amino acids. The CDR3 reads CASSFMDTQYF. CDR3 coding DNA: TGTGCCAGCAGTTTTATGGATACGCAGTATTTT.

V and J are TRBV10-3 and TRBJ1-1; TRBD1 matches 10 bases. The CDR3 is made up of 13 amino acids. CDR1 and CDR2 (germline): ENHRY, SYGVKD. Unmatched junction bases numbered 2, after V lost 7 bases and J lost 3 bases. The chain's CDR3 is CAIKGTGDTEAFF. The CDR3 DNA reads TGTGCCATCAAGGGGACAGGGGACACTGAAGCTTTCTTT.

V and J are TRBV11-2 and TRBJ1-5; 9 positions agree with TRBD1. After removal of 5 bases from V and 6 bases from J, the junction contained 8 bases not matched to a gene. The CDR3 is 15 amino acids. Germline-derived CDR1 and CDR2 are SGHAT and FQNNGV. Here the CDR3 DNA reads TGTGCCAGCAGCCTTGACAGGGGGGAAGGTCAGCCCCAGCATTTT. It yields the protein CASSLDRGEGQPQHF.

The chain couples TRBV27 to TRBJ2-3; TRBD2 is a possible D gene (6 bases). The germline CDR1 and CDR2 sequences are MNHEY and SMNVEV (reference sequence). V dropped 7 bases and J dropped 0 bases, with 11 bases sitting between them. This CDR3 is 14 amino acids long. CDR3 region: CASKEGPSTDTQYF. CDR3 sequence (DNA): TGTGCCAGCAAGGAGGGGCCGAGCACAGATACGCAGTATTTT.

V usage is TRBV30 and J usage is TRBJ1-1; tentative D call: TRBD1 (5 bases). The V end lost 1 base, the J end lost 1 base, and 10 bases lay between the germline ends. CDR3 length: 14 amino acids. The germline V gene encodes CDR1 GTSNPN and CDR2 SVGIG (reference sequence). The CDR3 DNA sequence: TGTGCCTGGAGTGAGGTCGGGGGGAACACTGAAGCTTTCTTT. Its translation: CAWSEVGGNTEAFF. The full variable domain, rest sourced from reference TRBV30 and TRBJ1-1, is SQTIHQWPATLVQPVGSPLSLECTVEGTSNPNLYWYRQAAGRGLQLLFYSVGIGQISSEVPQNLSASRPQDRQFILSSKKLLLSDSGFYLCAWSEVGGNTEAFFGQGTRLTVV.

The CDR3 sequence: CASSPGTPPNNSPLHF. The CDR3 bases are TGTGCCAGCAGCCCCGGGACGCCGCCCAATAATTCACCCCTCCACTTT. The gene calls are TRBV7-8 and TRBJ1-6; TRBD1 is a possible D gene (5 bases). Trimming shortened V by 5 bases and J by 5 bases, and 16 bases separated the two germline ends. Germline CDR1 reads SGHVS; CDR2 reads FQNEAQ. This CDR3 has 16 amino acids.

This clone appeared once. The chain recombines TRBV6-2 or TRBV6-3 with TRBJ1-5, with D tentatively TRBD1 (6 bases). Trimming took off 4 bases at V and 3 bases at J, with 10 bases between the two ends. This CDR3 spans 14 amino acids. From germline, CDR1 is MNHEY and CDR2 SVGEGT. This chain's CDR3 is CASSFGQFNQPQHF. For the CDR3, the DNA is TGTGCCAGCAGTTTCGGACAGTTCAATCAGCCCCAGCATTTT.

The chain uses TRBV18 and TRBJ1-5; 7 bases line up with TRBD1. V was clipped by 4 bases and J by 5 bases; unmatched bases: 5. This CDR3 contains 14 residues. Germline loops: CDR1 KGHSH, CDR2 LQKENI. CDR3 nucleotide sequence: TGTGCCAGCTCACAAGACAGGGAAGATCAGCCCCAGCATTTT. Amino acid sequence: CASSQDREDQPQHF.

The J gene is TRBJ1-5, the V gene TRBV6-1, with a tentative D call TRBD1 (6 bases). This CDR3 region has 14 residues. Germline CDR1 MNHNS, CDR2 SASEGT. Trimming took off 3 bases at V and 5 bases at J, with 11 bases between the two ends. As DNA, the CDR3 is TGTGCCAGCAGTGACAGGTCAGGGGATCAGCCCCAGCATTTT. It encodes CASSDRSGDQPQHF.

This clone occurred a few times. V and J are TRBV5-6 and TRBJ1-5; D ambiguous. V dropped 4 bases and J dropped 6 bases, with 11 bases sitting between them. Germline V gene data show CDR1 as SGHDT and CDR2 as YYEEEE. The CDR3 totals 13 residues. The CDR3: CASSQGRGQPQHF. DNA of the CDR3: TGTGCCAGCAGCCAAGGCCGGGGTCAGCCCCAGCATTTT.

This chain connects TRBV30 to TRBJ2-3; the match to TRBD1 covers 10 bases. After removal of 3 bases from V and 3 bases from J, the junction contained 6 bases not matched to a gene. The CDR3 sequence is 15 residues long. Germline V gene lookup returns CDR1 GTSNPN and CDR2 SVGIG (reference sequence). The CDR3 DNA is TGTGCCTGGAGACACGGGACAGGGGATACAGATACGCAGTATTTT. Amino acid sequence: CAWRHGTGDTDTQYF.

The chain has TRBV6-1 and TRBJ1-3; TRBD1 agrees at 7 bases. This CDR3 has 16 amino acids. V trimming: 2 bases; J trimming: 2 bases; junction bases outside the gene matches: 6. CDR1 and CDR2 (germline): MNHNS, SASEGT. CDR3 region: CASSELSTGAGNTIYF. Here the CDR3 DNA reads TGTGCCAGCAGTGAATTGAGCACAGGGGCTGGAAACACCATATATTTT.

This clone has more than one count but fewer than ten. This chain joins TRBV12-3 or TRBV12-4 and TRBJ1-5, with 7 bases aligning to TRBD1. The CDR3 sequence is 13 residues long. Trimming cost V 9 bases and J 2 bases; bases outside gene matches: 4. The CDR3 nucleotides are TGTGCCAGTGGGCAGGGGGGCAATCAGCCCCAGCATTTT. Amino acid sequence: CASGQGGNQPQHF.

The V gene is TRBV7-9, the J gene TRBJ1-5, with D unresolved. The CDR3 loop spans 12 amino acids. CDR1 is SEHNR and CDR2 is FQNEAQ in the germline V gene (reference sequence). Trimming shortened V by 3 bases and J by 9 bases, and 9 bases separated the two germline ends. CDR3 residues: CASSFEEGPQHF. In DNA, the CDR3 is TGTGCCAGCAGCTTTGAGGAGGGGCCCCAGCATTTT.

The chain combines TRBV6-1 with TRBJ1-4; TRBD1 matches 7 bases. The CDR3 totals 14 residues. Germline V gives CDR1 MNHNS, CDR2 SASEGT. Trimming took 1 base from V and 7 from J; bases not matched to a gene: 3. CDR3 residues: CASSEGGQVEKLFF. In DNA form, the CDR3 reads TGTGCCAGCAGTGAAGGAGGACAGGTTGAAAAACTGTTTTTT.

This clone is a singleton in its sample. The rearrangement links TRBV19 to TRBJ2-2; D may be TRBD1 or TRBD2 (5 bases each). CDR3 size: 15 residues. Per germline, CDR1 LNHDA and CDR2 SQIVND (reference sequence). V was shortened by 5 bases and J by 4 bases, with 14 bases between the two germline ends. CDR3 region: CASSSPGTSTGELFF. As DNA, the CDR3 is TGTGCCAGTAGTTCCCCTGGGACCAGCACCGGGGAGCTGTTTTTT.

CDR3 in amino acids: CATSSRQFKQGLANEKLFF. In DNA form, the CDR3 reads TGTGCCACCAGCAGCAGGCAATTTAAACAGGGGCTGGCTAATGAAAAACTGTTTTTT. The chain carries TRBV15 and TRBJ1-4; TRBD1 matches 7 bases. The V gene's germline CDR1 is LNHNV and CDR2 YYDKDF (reference sequence). Losses at the gene ends were 3 bases for V and 3 bases for J; bases not matched to a gene: 16. This CDR3 region has 19 residues.

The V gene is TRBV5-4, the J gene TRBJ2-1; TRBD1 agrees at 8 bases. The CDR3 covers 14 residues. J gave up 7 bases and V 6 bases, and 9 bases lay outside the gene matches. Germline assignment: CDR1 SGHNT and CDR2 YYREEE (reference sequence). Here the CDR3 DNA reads TGTGCCAGCACAGGGGGCCGATGGGGAAATGAGCAGTTCTTC. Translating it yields CASTGGRWGNEQFF.

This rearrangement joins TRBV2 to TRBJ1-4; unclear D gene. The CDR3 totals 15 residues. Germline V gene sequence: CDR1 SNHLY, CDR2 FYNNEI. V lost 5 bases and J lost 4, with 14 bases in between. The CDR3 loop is CASSSRLGYNEKLFF. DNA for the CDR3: TGTGCCAGCAGTTCTAGGCTGGGTTATAATGAAAAACTGTTTTTT.